This TCR beta chain was captured by sequencing in a study of STAT3 mutations in large granular lymphocyte leukemia (dated by TCRdb to the late 2010s). Background for the entire study: Canonical activating STAT3 mutations were detected in roughly half of the longitudinally sequenced T-LGLL patients. Over half of the T-LGLL patients were given one or more immunosuppressive therapy regimens, and 40% to 50% of those treated had a hematologic response. Patients with T-cell large granular lymphocyte leukemia underwent serial deep sequencing of TCRbeta CDR3 and STAT3 to reconstruct clonal hierarchy and dynamics. From an initial cohort of 200 to 250 LGL patients, 15 to 20 representative T-LGLL cases were chosen for longitudinal sequencing of TCRbeta and STAT3. As controls within the study, a couple of patients with natural killer LGL leukemia were also sequenced longitudinally. For each patient, sequencing was performed at an average of approximately 4 time points, with a range of 2 to 8 samplings.

With regard to this clone: Its binding antigen is unknown. There are no base qualities to consult, and no much larger clone falls within one base.

V is pared back by 2 bases and J by 16 bases, with 14 bases lying between the germline termini. CDR1 and CDR2 (MDHEN, SYDVKM) derive from the germline V gene. Counted from cysteine to phenylalanine, this CDR3 has 12 amino acids. The sequence is cut down to CDR3 DNA, 36 bases in frame from base 1. An Illumina MiSeq was used to sequence the TCRbeta libraries, yielding an average of roughly 41,000 productive templates per sample. TCRbeta CDR3 libraries were generated with the immunoSEQ assay using multiplex PCR amplification. In the source study's methods: Repertoire diversity was calculated as previously defined, with values near 0 taken to indicate extremely monoclonal samples. TCRdb mirrors the immuneACCESS table, restricted to in-frame sequences. Some clones are absent from its copies; in checked studies, under half trace to an unresolved V gene, and the reason for the others is unknown. That table is the source of V, J and clone size, and D and trimming were worked out from the DNA. This sample lists roughly 40,000 clones; 70% to 90% were detected once. 0.35% to 0.5% of the sample goes to the ten largest clones.

The same DNA, extracted from blood mononuclear cells, served for both the TCR sequencing and the STAT3 sequencing. What the authors observed across the whole study: Persisting codominant clonotypes in some patients meant a small but highly pathogenic clone may have been missed. Variable intervals between samplings and differing treatment regimens complicated linking therapy response to changes in TCR clonal burden. In about 35% of the 18 patients, TCR clonotype switching occurred after therapy, and every newly emerging clone was STAT3 wild type. The burden of the dominant TCR clone was higher than the STAT3 mutant burden in several patients, which suggests that the STAT3 mutation arose secondarily inside a clone that had already expanded. All T-LGLL patients had at least one immunodominant TCRbeta clonotype, and roughly half had multiple immunodominant subclonotypes. Because no samples were available when a clone first appeared, clonal expansion had to be inferred from samplings taken at other points.

The origin of this receptor is a human donor with T large granular lymphocyte leukemia. Some clones in this sample may be carry-over from other donors' samples. The rearrangement combines TRBV28 with TRBJ1-4, with TRBD1 tentatively as D gene (6 bases match). Sequences were obtained from PBMCs. The CDR3 reads CASSLPQGARFF. The DNA sequence is given as TGTGCCAGCAGTTTACCACAGGGCGCTAGGTTTTTT.